This T cell receptor (beta chain) was recovered during a study of blood T cells in healthy people across ages. Study outcomes and limitations: PBMCs were not sorted, which prevented a conclusive comparison of naive versus antigen-experienced cells. Across samples, TCR beta diversity tracked strongly with naive T cell percentage.

A second 7 to 11 cycle PCR used barcoded and J-beta primers. TCRdb independently ran MiXCR on the 5' RACE reads; one entry per CDR3 protein. Counted here are 500,000 to 700,000 distinct CDR3 sequences, about 30% occurring once; the ten biggest clones make up approximately 14%. This clonotype was seen repeatedly, ten times or more. Its antigen is unknown. Germline V gene sequence: CDR1 SQVTM, CDR2 ANQGSEA. V was trimmed by 4 bases and J by 5 bases, leaving 12 bases between them. The CDR3 has 13 amino acids. Donors each provided around 9 milliliters of peripheral blood. The sample was blood. The clonotype comes from a woman older than 75 in good health. This sequence joins TRBV29-1 and TRBJ2-1; either TRBD1 or TRBD2 may fit D (6 bases each). In DNA form, the CDR3 reads TGCAGCGTTGCACGGGGGCAGCACAATGAGCAGTTCTTC. Amino acids: CSVARGQHNEQFF.